The next 12 T cell receptor beta chains were all read from a single sample in a study of early T cells in non-severe SARS-CoV-2 infection. Each CDR3 protein is one row after TCRdb ran MiXCR on the 5' RACE reads. The table includes tens of thousands of distinct CDR3 sequences, roughly 4% detected once. Sequencing used whole blood. These receptors were taken from an adult who was a healthcare worker with PCR-confirmed SARS-CoV-2 infection or an uninfected control (not recorded which).

This clonotype was recorded many times. The chain carries TRBV29-1 and TRBJ2-7; D is ambiguous. Per germline, CDR1 SQVTM and CDR2 ANQGSEA. The ends were cut back, 0 bases at V and 7 bases at J, with 13 bases in the middle. This CDR3 has 13 residues. CDR3 DNA sequence: TGCAGCGTTGAAGAAGAAACCGGCAGGGAGCAGTACTTC. This gives the protein CSVEEETGREQYF.

This clonotype came up many times. The chain links TRBV7-9 to TRBJ2-2; no clear D. V lost 4 bases and J 1 base, leaving 7 bases between the germline ends. The CDR3 totals 14 residues. Germline CDR1 is SEHNR and CDR2 is FQNEAQ (reference sequence). The CDR3 is CASSSGQNTGELFF. CDR3 bases: TGTGCCAGCAGCTCAGGTCAGAACACCGGGGAGCTGTTTTTT.

This clonotype was seen ten or more times. This sequence joins TRBV3-1 and TRBJ2-3, with 7 nucleotides matching TRBD2. This CDR3 is 17 amino acids long. V gave up 3 bases and J gave up 1 base; unmatched junction bases: 10. The germline V gene encodes CDR1 LGHDT and CDR2 YNNKEL (reference sequence). CDR3 sequence: CASSQRGYPSRTDTQYF. The CDR3 DNA reads TGTGCCAGCAGCCAGCGGGGGTACCCCTCGCGCACAGATACGCAGTATTTT.

This clonotype was detected only a few times. At one boundary the junction diverges from the germline segment, which might be a read error. The chain employs TRBV18 and TRBJ1-1; perhaps TRBD1 as D (5 bases). Germline CDR1 and CDR2: KGHSH and LQKENI. CDR3 length: 14 residues. The CDR3 region is CARSPNPRGAEAFF. The CDR3, as DNA: TGTGCCAGATCACCCAATCCTCGGGGCGCTGAAGCTTTCTTT.

This clonotype was recorded at least ten times. The chain employs TRBV7-2 and TRBJ2-7; no clear D gene. CDR1 is SGHTA and CDR2 is FQGNSA in the germline V gene. The CDR3 runs 13 residues. V was clipped by 6 bases and J by 5 bases, with 14 bases between them. The CDR3 here is CASSPLDTDEQYF. Here the CDR3 DNA reads TGTGCCAGCAGTCCCCTAGACACGGACGAGCAGTACTTC.

This clonotype was counted at least ten times. The chain recombines TRBV7-6 with TRBJ1-1, with D maybe TRBD1 (6 bases). From germline, CDR1 is SGHVS and CDR2 FNYEAQ. The CDR3 runs 15 residues. V lost 6 bases to trimming and J lost 4 bases, with 18 bases between them. CDR3 sequence reads: CASRVLPEGGTEAFF. As DNA, the CDR3 is TGTGCCAGCAGGGTCCTCCCGGAAGGGGGCACTGAAGCTTTCTTT.

This clonotype was counted ten times or more. This chain connects TRBV6-4 to TRBJ1-6; a possible D gene is TRBD1 (6 bases). The CDR3 totals 13 residues. The V gene's germline CDR1 is MRHNA and CDR2 SNTAGT. The V gene lost 8 bases and the J gene lost 7 bases, with 12 bases spanning the gap. CDR3: CASGGEPNSPLHF. CDR3 DNA sequence: TGTGCCAGCGGGGGCGAACCGAATTCACCCCTCCACTTT.

This chain links TRBV7-8 with TRBJ2-7; 7 bases agree with TRBD1. Germline V gene lookup returns CDR1 SGHVS and CDR2 FQNEAQ. CDR3 length equals 14 residues. V lost 5 bases and J lost 4; bases outside the gene matches: 8. The CDR3 spells CASSDHRGRYEQYF. The DNA of the CDR3 is TGTGCCAGCAGCGATCACAGGGGTCGGTACGAGCAGTACTTC.

This chain uses TRBV2 with TRBJ2-3; maybe TRBD2 (5 bases). This CDR3 has 13 residues. The germline gives CDR1 SNHLY, CDR2 FYNNEI. Trimming cost V 8 bases and J 6 bases, with 15 bases left between them. CDR3 protein: CASDIREMDTQYF. As DNA, the CDR3 is TGTGCCAGCGATATAAGGGAGATGGATACGCAGTATTTT.

The table lists this clonotype with many counts. The chain couples TRBV7-6 to TRBJ2-1; D perhaps matches TRBD2 (6 bases). Deletions cut 0 bases from V and 5 bases from J, with 20 bases between. The CDR3 runs 18 residues. CDR1 is SGHVS, CDR2 FNYEAQ, per germline. The CDR3 DNA follows: TGTGCCAGCAGCTTAGCGTTAGGAGATAGCGGATACCACAATGAGCAGTTCTTC. Its translation is CASSLALGDSGYHNEQFF.

This clonotype was seen many times. V and J are TRBV10-1 and TRBJ2-1; D gene unclear. Germline CDR1 is WNHNN and CDR2 is SYGVQD (reference sequence). The CDR3 extends over 8 amino acids. CDR3: CGEHEQFF. The CDR3 DNA reads as TGCGGAGAGCATGAGCAGTTCTTC.

Worth noting for this clonotype: Given a much more abundant clone one base away, this may be a read error. V usage is TRBV7-9 and J usage is TRBJ1-2, with D possibly TRBD1 on 5 matching bases. The CDR3 has 13 residues. Germline loops: CDR1 SEHNR, CDR2 FQNEAQ (reference sequence). The DNA for the CDR3 is TGTGTCAGCAGCTTAGACCAGGGCTATGGCTACACCTTC. As protein: CVSSLDQGYGYTF.